The next 11 T cell receptor beta chains were all read from a single sample in a study of T-cell reconstitution after alpha-beta-depleted transplantation in children. Preparation of the TCRbeta library involved a method that used unique molecular identifiers. One entry per CDR3 protein results from TCRdb running MiXCR on the PCR reads. Here the sample spans thousands of distinct CDR3 sequences, about 8.2% being singletons. Specimen: PBMCs, mostly from graft donor cells, collected 180 days after TCRalphabeta/CD19-depleted stem cell transplant. These receptors came from a male patient aged 2-15 years who had a stem cell transplant for acute lymphoblastic leukemia, so the T cells may come from the graft donor.

This clonotype was seen repeatedly, ten times or more. The chain combines TRBV12-3 or TRBV12-4 with TRBJ1-1; D is possibly TRBD1 (5 bases). This CDR3 contains 14 residues. V lost 6 bases, J lost 4 bases, and 15 bases lay in between. CDR3 amino acids: CASRLTQGSTEAFF. CDR3 bases: TGTGCCAGCAGGTTAACTCAGGGTAGCACTGAAGCTTTCTTT.

In this sample, this clonotype is medium-sized. The chain joins TRBV7-9 to TRBJ2-3; D is undetermined. The germline V and J ends were trimmed by 7 bases and 4 bases, with 12 bases remaining between them. CDR3 length: 13 residues. CDR1 is SEHNR, CDR2 FQNEAQ, per germline (reference sequence). The DNA for the CDR3 is TGTGCCAGCACTATATCCTGGGCAGATACGCAGTATTTT. Encoded protein: CASTISWADTQYF.

This clonotype is categorized as medium-sized. The chain uses TRBV12-3 or TRBV12-4 and TRBJ2-7; tentatively, D is TRBD1 (6 bases). Trimming shortened V by 0 bases and J by 5 bases, and 14 bases separated the two germline ends. The CDR3 runs to 15 residues. The CDR3 DNA reads as TGTGCCAGCAGTTTAGCGGAGGCTGGGGGCCACGAGCAGTACTTC. Its translation is CASSLAEAGGHEQYF.

This clonotype was observed many times. V and J are TRBV28 and TRBJ2-6, with TRBD1 matching 10 bases. Germline V lookup: CDR1 MDHEN, CDR2 SYDVKM. CDR3 length: 18 amino acids. J was trimmed by 0 bases and V by 6 bases; bases with no gene match: 8. CDR3 sequence: CASRPGQGVYSGANVLTF. The CDR3 DNA reads TGTGCCAGCAGGCCCGGACAGGGGGTCTACTCTGGGGCCAACGTCCTGACTTTC.

Judged by abundance, this clonotype is medium-sized (0.01 to 0.1%). This CDR3 is CSVPGGGTDTQYF. In nucleotides, the CDR3 is TGCAGTGTCCCCGGGGGGGGCACAGATACGCAGTATTTT. The chain recombines TRBV20-1 with TRBJ2-3; TRBD2 matches 8 bases. Germline V CDR1 and CDR2: DFQATT, SNEGSKA (reference sequence). This CDR3 is 13 amino acids long. After removal of 7 bases from V and 1 base from J, the junction contained 4 bases not matched to a gene.

The sample holds many counts of this clonotype. The rearrangement uses TRBV5-8 and TRBJ1-1; 9 nucleotides agree with TRBD1. V gave up 6 bases and J gave up 3 bases; unmatched junction bases: 6. The CDR3 runs 14 residues. Germline V gives CDR1 SGHTS, CDR2 YDEGEE. The CDR3 here is CASTPDRGDTEAFF. DNA of the CDR3: TGTGCCAGCACCCCAGACAGGGGGGACACTGAAGCTTTCTTT.

Many counts were recorded for this clonotype. The chain employs TRBV24-1 and TRBJ2-7; TRBD2 is a possible D gene (6 bases). Germline CDR1 is KGHDR and CDR2 is SFDVKD. The CDR3 contains 14 residues. V shed 2 bases and J shed 6 bases, with 13 bases lying between them. CDR3 DNA sequence: TGTGCCACCAGTGATTCCCCCCTAGCGAGCGAGCAGTACTTC. This encodes CATSDSPLASEQYF.

This clonotype occurred many times. The rearrangement joins TRBV27 to TRBJ2-3; D is unclear. The germline CDR1 and CDR2 sequences are MNHEY and SMNVEV (reference sequence). The length of the CDR3 is 14 residues. V was pared by 3 bases and J by 0 bases, with 7 bases between. CDR3 region: CASSFHSSTDTQYF. The CDR3 coding sequence is TGTGCCAGCAGTTTCCACTCTAGCACAGATACGCAGTATTTT.

By share, this clonotype ranks as medium-sized. The V call is TRBV7-9, the J call TRBJ2-7; D ambiguous. Germline values: CDR1 SEHNR, CDR2 FQNEAQ (reference sequence). CDR3 length: 14 residues. V lost 0 bases and J 1 base, leaving 7 bases between the germline ends. The CDR3 protein is CASSLAWSSYEQYF. CDR3 coding DNA: TGTGCCAGCAGCTTAGCGTGGAGTTCCTACGAGCAGTACTTC.

This clonotype was recorded many times. The genes are TRBV5-1 and TRBJ1-2; 10 positions match TRBD1. The CDR3 totals 16 residues. V trimming: 4 bases; J trimming: 8 bases; junction bases outside the gene matches: 14. Germline lookup yields CDR1 SGHRS and CDR2 YFSETQ. The CDR3 DNA reads TGCGCCAGCAGCCCTGGACAGGGGGATGCTTCGCGGGGCTACACCTTC. Translated: CASSPGQGDASRGYTF.

This clonotype showed up many times. J is TRBJ2-7 and V is TRBV20-1; perhaps TRBD1 as D (6 bases). Per germline, CDR1 DFQATT and CDR2 SNEGSKA (reference sequence). This CDR3 spans 12 amino acids. V was clipped by 6 bases and J by 0 bases, with 9 bases between them. CDR3 nucleotide sequence: TGCAGTGCCCGGGACAACTCCTACGAGCAGTACTTC. Protein sequence: CSARDNSYEQYF.